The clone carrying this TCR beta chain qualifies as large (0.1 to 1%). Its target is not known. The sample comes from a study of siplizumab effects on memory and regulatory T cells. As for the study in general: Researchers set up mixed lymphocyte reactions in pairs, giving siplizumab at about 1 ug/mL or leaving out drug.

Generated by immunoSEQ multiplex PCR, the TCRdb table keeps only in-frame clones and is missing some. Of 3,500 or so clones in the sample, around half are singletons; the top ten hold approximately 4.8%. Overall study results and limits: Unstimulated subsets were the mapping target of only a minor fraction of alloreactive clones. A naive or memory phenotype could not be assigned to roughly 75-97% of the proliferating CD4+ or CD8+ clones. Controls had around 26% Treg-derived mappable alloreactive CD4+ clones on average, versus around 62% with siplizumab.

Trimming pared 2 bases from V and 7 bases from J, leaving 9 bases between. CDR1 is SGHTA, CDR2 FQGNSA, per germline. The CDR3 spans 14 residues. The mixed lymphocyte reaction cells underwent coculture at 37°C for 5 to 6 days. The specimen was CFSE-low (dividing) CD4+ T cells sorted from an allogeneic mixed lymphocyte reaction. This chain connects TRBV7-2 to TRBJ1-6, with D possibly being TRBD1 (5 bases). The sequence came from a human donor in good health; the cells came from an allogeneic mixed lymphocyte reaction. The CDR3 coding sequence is TGTGCCAGCAGCTTACGGACACAGAATTCACCCCTCCACTTT. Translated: CASSLRTQNSPLHF.